This TCR beta chain derives from a study of T cells after yellow fever vaccination. Study-level findings and limits: CD4 and CD8 compartments shared a small share of clonotypes. Most primary-vaccination clones reappeared after the booster (approximately 97% CD4, roughly 88% CD8). Compared with primary, the secondary response was weaker and peaked at day 5, not 15.

Template switching by 5'RACE produced TCR cDNA, adding a universal primer site and UMIs. TCRdb called the 5' RACE reads again in MiXCR, with one record for every CDR3 protein. Among 300,000 to 350,000 distinct CDR3 sequences listed, approximately 3.9% were seen once. This clonotype has only a few counts. The antigen remains undetermined. CDR1 is SGHAT and CDR2 is FQNNGV in the germline V gene. The CDR3 is made up of 15 amino acids. V shed 5 bases and J shed 7 bases, with 18 bases lying between them. This chain joins TRBV11-2 and TRBJ2-1; D is unclear. Sequences were derived from PBMCs, sampled 5 days after the yellow fever booster vaccination. This receptor was obtained from a man younger than 35 who received the YFV17D yellow fever vaccine. The CDR3 DNA follows: TGTGCCAGCAGCCCACGTAGGGCGGATACGAATGAGCAGTTCTTC. This translates into CASSPRRADTNEQFF.